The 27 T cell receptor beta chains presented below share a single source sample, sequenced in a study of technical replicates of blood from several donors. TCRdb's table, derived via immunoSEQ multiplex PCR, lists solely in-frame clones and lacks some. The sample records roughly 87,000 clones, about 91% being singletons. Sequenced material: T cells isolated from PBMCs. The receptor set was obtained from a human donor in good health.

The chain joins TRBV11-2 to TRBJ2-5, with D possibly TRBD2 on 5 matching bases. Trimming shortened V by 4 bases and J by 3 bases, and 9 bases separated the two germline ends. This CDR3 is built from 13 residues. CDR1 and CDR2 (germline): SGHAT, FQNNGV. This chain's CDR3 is CASSYGKEETQYF. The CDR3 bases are TGTGCCAGCAGCTACGGGAAAGAAGAGACCCAGTACTTC.

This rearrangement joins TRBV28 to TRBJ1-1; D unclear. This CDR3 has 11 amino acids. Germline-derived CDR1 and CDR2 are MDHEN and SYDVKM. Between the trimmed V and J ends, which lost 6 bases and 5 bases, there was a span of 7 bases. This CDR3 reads CASSRETEAFF. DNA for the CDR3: TGTGCCAGCAGCCGAGAGACTGAAGCTTTCTTT.

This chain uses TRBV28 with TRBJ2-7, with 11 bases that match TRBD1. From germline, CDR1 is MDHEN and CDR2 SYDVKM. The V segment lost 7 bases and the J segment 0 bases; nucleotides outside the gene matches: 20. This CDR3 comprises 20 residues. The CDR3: CASTHRSIGTGGPRSYEQYF. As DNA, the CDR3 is TGTGCCAGCACCCATAGAAGCATCGGGACAGGGGGACCCCGCTCCTACGAGCAGTACTTC.

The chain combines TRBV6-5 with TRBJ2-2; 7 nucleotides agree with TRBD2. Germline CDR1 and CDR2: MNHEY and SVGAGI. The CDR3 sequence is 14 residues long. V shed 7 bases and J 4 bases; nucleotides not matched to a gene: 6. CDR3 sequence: CASTASGITGELFF. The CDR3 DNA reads TGTGCCAGCACCGCTAGCGGCATCACCGGGGAGCTGTTTTTT.

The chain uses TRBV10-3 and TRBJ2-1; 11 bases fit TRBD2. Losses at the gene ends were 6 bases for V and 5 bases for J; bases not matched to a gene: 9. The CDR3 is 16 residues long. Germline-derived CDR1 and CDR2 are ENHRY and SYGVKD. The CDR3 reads CAIRDSSGRADNEQFF. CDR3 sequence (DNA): TGTGCCATCAGGGACAGTAGCGGGAGGGCCGACAATGAGCAGTTCTTC.

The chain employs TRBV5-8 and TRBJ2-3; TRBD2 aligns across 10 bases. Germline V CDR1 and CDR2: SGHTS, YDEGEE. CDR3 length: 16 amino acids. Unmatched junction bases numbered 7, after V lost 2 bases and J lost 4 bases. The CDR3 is CASSLGTSVTSDTQYF. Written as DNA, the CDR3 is TGTGCCAGCAGCTTAGGGACTAGCGTTACTTCAGATACGCAGTATTTT. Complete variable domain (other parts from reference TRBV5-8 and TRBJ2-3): EAGVTQSPTHLIKTRGQQATLRCSPISGHTSVYWYQQALGLGLQFLLWYDEGEERNRGNFPPRFSGRQFPNYSSELNVNALELEDSALYLCASSLGTSVTSDTQYFGPGTRLTVL.

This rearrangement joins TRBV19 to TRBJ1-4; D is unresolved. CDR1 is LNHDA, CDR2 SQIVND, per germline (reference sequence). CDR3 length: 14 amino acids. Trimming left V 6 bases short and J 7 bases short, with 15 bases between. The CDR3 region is CASREFGGGEKLFF. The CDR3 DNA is TGTGCCAGTAGGGAATTCGGAGGTGGTGAAAAACTGTTTTTT.

In DNA form, the CDR3 reads TGTGCCTGGAGAGCGCCCGGGGAGCTGTTTTTT. Translating gives CAWRAPGELFF. The V call is TRBV30, the J call TRBJ2-2; D is uncertain. The CDR3 spans 11 residues. Trimming stripped 3 bases from V and 6 bases from J, with 5 bases between. Germline lookup yields CDR1 GTSNPN and CDR2 SVGIG (reference sequence). Together with reference TRBV30 and TRBJ2-2, the CDR3 gives the full variable domain: SQTIHQWPATLVQPVGSPLSLECTVEGTSNPNLYWYRQAAGRGLQLLFYSVGIGQISSEVPQNLSASRPQDRQFILSSKKLLLSDSGFYLCAWRAPGELFFGEGSRLTVL.

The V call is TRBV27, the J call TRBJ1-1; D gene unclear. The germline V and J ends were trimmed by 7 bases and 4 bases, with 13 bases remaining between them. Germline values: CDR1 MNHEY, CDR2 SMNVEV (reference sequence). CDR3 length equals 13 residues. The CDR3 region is CASTRSPGTEAFF. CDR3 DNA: TGTGCCAGCACCCGATCTCCGGGCACTGAAGCTTTCTTT.

Here the CDR3 reads CASSSWTDNTGELFF. The CDR3 DNA reads as TGTGCCAGCAGTTCCTGGACAGATAACACCGGGGAGCTGTTTTTT. The chain links TRBV25-1 to TRBJ2-2; tentative D call: TRBD1 (6 bases). Germline values: CDR1 MGHDK, CDR2 SYGVNS. Trimming left V 5 bases short and J 2 bases short, with 12 bases between. The CDR3 is 15 residues long.

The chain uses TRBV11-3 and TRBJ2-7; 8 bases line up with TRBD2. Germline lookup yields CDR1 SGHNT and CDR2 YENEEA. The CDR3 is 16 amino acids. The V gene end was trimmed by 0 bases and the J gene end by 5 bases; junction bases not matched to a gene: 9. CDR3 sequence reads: CASSLDSRTSPDEQYF. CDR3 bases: TGTGCCAGCAGCTTAGATTCTCGGACTAGCCCCGACGAGCAGTACTTC. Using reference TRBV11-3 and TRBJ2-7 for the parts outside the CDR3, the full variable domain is EAGVVQSPRYKIIEKKQPVAFWCNPISGHNTLYWYLQNLGQGPELLIRYENEEAVDDSQLPKDRFSAERLKGVDSTLKIQPAELGDSAVYLCASSLDSRTSPDEQYFGPGTRLTVT.

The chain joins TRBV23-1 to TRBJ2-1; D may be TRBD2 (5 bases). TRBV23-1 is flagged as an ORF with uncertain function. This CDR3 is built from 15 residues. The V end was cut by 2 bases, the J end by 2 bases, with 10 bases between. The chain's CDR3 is CASSQVPGTYNEQFF. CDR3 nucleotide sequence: TGCGCCAGCAGTCAAGTACCGGGGACCTACAATGAGCAGTTCTTC.

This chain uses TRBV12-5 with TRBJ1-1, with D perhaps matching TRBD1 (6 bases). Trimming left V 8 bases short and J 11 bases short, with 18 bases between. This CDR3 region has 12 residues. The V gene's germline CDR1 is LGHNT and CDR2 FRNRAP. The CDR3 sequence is CASSIARGQAFF. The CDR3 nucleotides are TGTGCTAGTTCCATCGCCAGGGGCCAGGCTTTCTTT.

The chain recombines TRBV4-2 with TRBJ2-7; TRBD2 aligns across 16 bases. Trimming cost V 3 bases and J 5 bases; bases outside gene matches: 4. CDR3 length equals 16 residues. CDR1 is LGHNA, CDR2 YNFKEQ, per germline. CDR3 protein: CASSQGLAGGPHEQYF. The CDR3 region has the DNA TGTGCCAGCAGCCAGGGACTAGCGGGAGGGCCCCACGAGCAGTACTTC.

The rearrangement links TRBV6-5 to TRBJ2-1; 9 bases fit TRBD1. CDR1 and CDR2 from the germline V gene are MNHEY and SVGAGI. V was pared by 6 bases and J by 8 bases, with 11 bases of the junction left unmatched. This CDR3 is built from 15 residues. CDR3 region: CASSKGGQGIHEQFF. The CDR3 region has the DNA TGTGCCAGCAGCAAGGGGGGACAGGGAATCCATGAGCAGTTCTTC.

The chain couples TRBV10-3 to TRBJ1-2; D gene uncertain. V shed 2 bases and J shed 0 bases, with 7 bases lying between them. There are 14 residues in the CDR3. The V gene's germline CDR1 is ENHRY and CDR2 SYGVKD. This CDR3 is CAISETVSNYGYTF. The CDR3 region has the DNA TGTGCCATCAGTGAGACAGTTTCTAACTATGGCTACACCTTC.

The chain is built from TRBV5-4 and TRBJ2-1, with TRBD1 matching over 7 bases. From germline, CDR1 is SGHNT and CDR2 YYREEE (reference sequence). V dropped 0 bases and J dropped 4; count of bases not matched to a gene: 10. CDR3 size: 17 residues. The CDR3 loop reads CASSLGTSGQRYNEQFF. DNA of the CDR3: TGTGCCAGCAGCTTGGGTACCTCGGGACAGAGATACAATGAGCAGTTCTTC.

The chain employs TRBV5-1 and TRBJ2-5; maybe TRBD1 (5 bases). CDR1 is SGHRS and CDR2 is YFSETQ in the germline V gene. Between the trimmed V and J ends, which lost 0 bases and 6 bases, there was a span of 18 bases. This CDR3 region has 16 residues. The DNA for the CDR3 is TGCGCCAGCAGCTTGGGACCCCTAGGGGTGGGGAAGACCCAGTACTTC. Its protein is CASSLGPLGVGKTQYF.

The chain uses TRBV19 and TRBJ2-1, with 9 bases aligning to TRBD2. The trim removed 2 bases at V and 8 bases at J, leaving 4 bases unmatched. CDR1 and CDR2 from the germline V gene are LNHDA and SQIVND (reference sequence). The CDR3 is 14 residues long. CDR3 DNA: TGTGCCAGTAGTATAAGCGGGAGGCTCGATGAGCAGTTCTTC. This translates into CASSISGRLDEQFF.

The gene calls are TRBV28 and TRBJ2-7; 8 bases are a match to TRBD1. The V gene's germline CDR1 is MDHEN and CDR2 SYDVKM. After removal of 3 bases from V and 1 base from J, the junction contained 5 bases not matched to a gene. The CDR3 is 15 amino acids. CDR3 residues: CASSLGTGMSYEQYF. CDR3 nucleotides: TGTGCCAGCAGTTTGGGGACAGGTATGTCCTACGAGCAGTACTTC.

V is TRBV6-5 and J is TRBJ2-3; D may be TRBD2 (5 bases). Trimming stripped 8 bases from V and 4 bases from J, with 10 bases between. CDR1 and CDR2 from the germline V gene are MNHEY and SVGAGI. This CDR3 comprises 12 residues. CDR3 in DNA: TGTGCCAGCGGCGGAGGTCCAGATACGCAGTATTTT. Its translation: CASGGGPDTQYF.

The CDR3 DNA reads as TGTGCCAGCAGTGAACTGACACATTATGGCTACACCTTC. It yields the protein CASSELTHYGYTF. The chain recombines TRBV25-1 with TRBJ1-2; D uncertain. Between the trimmed V and J ends, which lost 2 bases and 5 bases, there was a span of 9 bases. The germline CDR1 and CDR2 sequences are MGHDK and SYGVNS. This CDR3 spans 13 amino acids.

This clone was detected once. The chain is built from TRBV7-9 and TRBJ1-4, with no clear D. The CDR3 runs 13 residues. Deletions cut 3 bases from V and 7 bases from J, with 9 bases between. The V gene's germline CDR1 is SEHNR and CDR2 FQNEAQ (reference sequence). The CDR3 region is CASSFQSGEKLFF. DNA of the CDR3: TGTGCCAGCAGCTTCCAATCAGGTGAAAAACTGTTTTTT.

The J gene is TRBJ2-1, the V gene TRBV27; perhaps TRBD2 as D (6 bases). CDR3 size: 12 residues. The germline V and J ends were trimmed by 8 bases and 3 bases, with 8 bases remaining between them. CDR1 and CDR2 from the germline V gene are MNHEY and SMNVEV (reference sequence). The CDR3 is CASWRGYNEQFF. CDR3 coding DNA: TGTGCCAGCTGGAGGGGCTACAATGAGCAGTTCTTC.

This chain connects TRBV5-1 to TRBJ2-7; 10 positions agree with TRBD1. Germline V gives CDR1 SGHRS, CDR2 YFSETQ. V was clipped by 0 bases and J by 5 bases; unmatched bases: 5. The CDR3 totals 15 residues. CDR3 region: CASSLVGDRGHEQYF. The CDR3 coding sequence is TGCGCCAGCAGCTTGGTTGGTGACAGGGGGCACGAGCAGTACTTC.

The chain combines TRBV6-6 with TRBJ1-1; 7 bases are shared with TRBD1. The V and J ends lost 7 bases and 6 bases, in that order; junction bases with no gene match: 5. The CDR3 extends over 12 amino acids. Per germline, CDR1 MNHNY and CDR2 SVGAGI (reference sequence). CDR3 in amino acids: CASTLGQAEAFF. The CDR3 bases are TGTGCCAGCACCCTAGGACAGGCTGAAGCTTTCTTT.

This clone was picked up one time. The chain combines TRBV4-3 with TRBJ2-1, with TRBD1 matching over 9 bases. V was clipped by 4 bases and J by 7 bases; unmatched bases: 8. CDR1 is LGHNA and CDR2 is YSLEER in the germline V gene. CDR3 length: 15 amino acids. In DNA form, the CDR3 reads TGCGCCAGCAGCCCATACTGGACAGGGGTAAATGAGCAGTTCTTC. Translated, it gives CASSPYWTGVNEQFF.